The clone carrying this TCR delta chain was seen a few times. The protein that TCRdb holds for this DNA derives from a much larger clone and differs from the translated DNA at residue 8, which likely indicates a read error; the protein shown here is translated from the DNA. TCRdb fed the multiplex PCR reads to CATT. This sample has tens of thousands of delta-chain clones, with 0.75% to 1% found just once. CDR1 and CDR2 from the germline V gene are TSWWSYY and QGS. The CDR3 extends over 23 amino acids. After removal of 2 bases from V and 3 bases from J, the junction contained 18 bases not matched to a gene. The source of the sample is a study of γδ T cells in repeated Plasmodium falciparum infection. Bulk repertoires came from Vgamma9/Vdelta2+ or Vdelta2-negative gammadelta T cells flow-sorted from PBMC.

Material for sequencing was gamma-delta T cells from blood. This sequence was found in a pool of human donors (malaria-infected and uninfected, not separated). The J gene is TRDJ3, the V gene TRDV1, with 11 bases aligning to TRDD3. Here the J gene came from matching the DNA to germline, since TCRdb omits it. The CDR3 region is CALGERSPLGLGDTVWDTRQMFF. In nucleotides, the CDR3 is TGTGCTCTTGGGGAAAGGTCCCCCTTGGGTCTGGGGGATACAGTCTGGGACACCCGACAGATGTTTTTC.